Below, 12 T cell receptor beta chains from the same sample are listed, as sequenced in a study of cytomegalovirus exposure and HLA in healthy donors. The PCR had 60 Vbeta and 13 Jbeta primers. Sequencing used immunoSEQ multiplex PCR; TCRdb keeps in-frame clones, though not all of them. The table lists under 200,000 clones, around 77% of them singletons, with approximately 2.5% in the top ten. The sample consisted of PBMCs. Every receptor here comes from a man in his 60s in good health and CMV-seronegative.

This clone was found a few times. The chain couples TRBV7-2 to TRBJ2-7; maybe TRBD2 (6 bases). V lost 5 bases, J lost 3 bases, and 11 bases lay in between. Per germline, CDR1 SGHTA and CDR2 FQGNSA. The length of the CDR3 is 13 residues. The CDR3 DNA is TGTGCCAGCAGCACCCCGGGAGTCTACGAGCAGTACTTC. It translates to CASSTPGVYEQYF. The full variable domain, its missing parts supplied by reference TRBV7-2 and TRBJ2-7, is GAGVSQSPSNKVTEKGKDVELRCDPISGHTALYWYRQSLGQGLEFLIYFQGNSAPDKSGLPSDRFSAERTGGSVSTLTIQRTQQEDSAVYLCASSTPGVYEQYFGPGTRLTVT.

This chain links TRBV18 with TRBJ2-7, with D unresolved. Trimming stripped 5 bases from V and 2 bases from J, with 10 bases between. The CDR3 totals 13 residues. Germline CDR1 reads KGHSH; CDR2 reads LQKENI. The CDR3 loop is CASSDKKPYEQYF. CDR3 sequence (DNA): TGTGCCAGCTCAGACAAGAAACCCTACGAGCAGTACTTC.

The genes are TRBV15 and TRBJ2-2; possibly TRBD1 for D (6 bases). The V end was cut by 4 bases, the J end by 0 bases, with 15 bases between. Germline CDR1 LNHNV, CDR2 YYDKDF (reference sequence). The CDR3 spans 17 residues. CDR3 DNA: TGTGCCACCAGCACCAACACAGGGTTTACGAACACCGGGGAGCTGTTTTTT. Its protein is CATSTNTGFTNTGELFF.

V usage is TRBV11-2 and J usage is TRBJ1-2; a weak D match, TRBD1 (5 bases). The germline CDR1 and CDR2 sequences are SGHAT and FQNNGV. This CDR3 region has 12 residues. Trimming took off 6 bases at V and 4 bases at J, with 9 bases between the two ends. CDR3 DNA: TGTGCCAGCAGTCACGACAGCTATGGCTACACCTTC. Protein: CASSHDSYGYTF.

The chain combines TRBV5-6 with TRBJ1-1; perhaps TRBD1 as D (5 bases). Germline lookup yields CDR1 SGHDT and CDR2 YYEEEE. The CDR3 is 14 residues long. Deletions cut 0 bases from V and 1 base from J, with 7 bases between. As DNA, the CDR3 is TGTGCCAGCAGCTTGGTCCAGGGGAACACTGAAGCTTTCTTT. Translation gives CASSLVQGNTEAFF.

CDR3 region: CASSLGGGSGYGYTF. The DNA for the CDR3 is TGTGCCAGCAGCTTAGGAGGAGGGAGCGGCTATGGCTACACCTTC. The rearrangement links TRBV7-9 to TRBJ1-2, with D unresolved. Per the germline V gene, CDR1 is SEHNR and CDR2 is FQNEAQ (reference sequence). There are 15 residues in the CDR3. V gave up 1 base and J gave up 4 bases, with 13 bases separating them. Using reference TRBV7-9 and TRBJ1-2 for the parts outside the CDR3, the full variable domain is DTGVSQNPRHKITKRGQNVTFRCDPISEHNRLYWYRQTLGQGPEFLTYFQNEAQLEKSRLLSDRFSAERPKGSFSTLEIQRTEQGDSAMYLCASSLGGGSGYGYTFGSGTRLTVV.

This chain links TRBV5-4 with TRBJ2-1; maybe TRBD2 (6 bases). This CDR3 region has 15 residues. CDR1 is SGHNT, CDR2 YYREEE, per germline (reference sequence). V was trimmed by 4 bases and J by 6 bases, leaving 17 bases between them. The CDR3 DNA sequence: TGTGCCAGCAGCCCGGAGCTAGCGCTCGGCAATGAGCAGTTCTTC. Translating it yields CASSPELALGNEQFF.

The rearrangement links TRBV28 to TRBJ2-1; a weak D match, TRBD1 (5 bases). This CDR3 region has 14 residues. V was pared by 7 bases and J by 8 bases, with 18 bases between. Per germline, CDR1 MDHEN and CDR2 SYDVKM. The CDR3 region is CASKVKGREYEQFF. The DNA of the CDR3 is TGTGCCAGCAAAGTAAAGGGCAGGGAATATGAGCAGTTCTTC. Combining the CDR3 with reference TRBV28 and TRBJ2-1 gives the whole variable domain DVKVTQSSRYLVKRTGEKVFLECVQDMDHENMFWYRQDPGLGLRLIYFSYDVKMKEKGDIPEGYSVSREKKERFSLILESASTNQTSMYLCASKVKGREYEQFFGPGTRLTVL.

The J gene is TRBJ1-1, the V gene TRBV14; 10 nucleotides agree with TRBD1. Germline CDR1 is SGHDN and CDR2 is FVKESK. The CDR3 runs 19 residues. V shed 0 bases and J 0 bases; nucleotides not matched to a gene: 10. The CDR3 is CASSQDYWDRGPMNTEAFF. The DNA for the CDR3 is TGTGCCAGCAGCCAAGATTATTGGGACAGGGGACCCATGAACACTGAAGCTTTCTTT.

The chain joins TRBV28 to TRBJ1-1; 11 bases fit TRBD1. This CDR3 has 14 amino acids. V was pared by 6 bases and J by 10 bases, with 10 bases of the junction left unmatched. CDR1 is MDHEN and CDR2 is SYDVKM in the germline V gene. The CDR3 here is CASRASGTGGLAFF. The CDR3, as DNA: TGTGCCAGCAGGGCCTCCGGGACAGGGGGGCTAGCTTTCTTT. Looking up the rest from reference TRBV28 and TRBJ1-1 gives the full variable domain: DVKVTQSSRYLVKRTGEKVFLECVQDMDHENMFWYRQDPGLGLRLIYFSYDVKMKEKGDIPEGYSVSREKKERFSLILESASTNQTSMYLCASRASGTGGLAFFGQGTRLTVV.

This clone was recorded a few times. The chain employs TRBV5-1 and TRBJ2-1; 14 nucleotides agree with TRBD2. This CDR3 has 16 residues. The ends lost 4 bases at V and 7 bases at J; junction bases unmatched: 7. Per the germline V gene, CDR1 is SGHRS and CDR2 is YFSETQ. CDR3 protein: CASSILGLAGGNEQFF. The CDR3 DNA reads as TGCGCCAGCAGCATTCTCGGACTAGCGGGGGGAAATGAGCAGTTCTTC.

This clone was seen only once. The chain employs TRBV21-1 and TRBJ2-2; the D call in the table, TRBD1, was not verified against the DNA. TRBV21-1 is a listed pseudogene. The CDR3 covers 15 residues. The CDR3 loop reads CARGCRTGGRGELFF. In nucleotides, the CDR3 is TGTGCCAGGGGCTGTAGGACAGGGGGACGGGGGGAGCTGTTTTTT.